Sequencing of this T cell receptor (beta chain) was carried out in a study of blood T cells in healthy people across ages. Study information: Capture by template switching was about one barcoded beta molecule per two T cells.

With a J-beta primer mix and a sample-barcoded 5' primer, a second PCR ran about 7 to 12 cycles. The authors tagged each cDNA molecule using a template-switch adaptor with 12 random nucleotides. Every sample gave at least 3 million paired-end reads containing CDR3. MiXCR, run by TCRdb on the 5' RACE reads, gives a single entry per CDR3 protein. The sample lists about 720,000 distinct CDR3 sequences; about 24% were seen once. CDR3 length: 12 residues. Trimming removed 11 bases at V and 1 base at J, with 8 bases between. The chain joins TRBV12-3 or TRBV12-4 to TRBJ2-2; D is unresolved. This TCR derives from a man between 65 and 85 years old in good health. The source material was blood. CDR3 sequence (DNA): TGTGCCTGCCAAGTGAACACCGGGGAGCTGTTTTTT. As protein: CACQVNTGELFF.